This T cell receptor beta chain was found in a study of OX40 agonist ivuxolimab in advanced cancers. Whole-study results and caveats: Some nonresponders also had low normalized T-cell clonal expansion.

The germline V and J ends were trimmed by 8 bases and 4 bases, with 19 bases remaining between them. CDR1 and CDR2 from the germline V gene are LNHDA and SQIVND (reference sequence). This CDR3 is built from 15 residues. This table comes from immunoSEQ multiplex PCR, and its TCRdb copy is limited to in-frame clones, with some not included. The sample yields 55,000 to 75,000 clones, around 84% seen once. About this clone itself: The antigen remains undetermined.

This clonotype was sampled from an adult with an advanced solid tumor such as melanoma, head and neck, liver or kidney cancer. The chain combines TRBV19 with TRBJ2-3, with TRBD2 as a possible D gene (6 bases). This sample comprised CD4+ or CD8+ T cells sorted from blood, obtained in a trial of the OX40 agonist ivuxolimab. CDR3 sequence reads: CASFGPGLRPDTQYF. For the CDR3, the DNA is TGTGCCAGTTTTGGGCCGGGACTTCGACCAGATACGCAGTATTTT.